Reported below is one TCR beta chain. This receptor's antigen is unknown. No base quality values were provided; no much bigger clone lies one nucleotide off. V was cut back by 3 bases and J by 4 bases, leaving a gap of 9 bases between them. Via the germline V gene (reference sequence), CDR1 is LNHDA and CDR2 SQIVND. The CDR3, from cysteine to phenylalanine, totals 13 residues. Only the CDR3 DNA stays, 39 bases, in frame from base 1. Whole blood was collected in K2EDTA tubes by collaborating institutions according to the institutions' own protocols. Collaborator samples were shipped for TCRbeta analysis as frozen whole blood, isolated PBMCs, or DNA extracted from either sample type. This record comes from a study of blood T cell repertoires in COVID-19 (TCRdb year 2020). For the study in its entirety: The collaborator samples originated in the United States, Italy and Spain and spanned the acute and convalescent phases of COVID-19. HLA class I and class II types, where available, came from metadata supplied by the sample provider rather than from assay-based typing. A de-identified subject ID, COVID-19 status, age in years and sex were almost always included in the sample metadata. The repertoires were released in a freely available public database meant as a resource for research on the immune response to SARS-CoV-2. Samples were obtained from the ongoing ImmuneRACE study (first 160 participants) and from some 1,300 subjects provided by 6 global collaborators. The prospective study material was composed of cDNA or gDNA derived from T cells, B-cell-depleted T cells, or PBMCs. Subjects who had been exposed to COVID-19, were actively infected with it, or had recovered from it provided the deeply sampled blood TCRbeta repertoires that made up the dataset.

TCRbeta CDR3 regions were amplified from genomic DNA using the immunoSEQ Assay, a bias-controlled multiplex PCR. As for the original processing: The number of nucleated cells in each sample was estimated from the amplification of reference gene primers within the assay. Sequence reads were collapsed and filtered to measure the absolute abundance of every unique TCRbeta CDR3 rearrangement. Productive Simpson clonality was computed per sample as the square root of Simpson's diversity index over productive rearrangements. TCRdb took this table from immuneACCESS and kept in-frame rearrangements with V and J called. Such tables lack part of the clones; where checked against another copy, unresolved V genes explain under half of the gap, and the rest is unexplained. V, J and clone size were drawn from that table, and D and trimming were deduced from the DNA. The table for this sample lists some 150,000 clones; more than 65% of them were counted only once. In total, the top ten clones hold about 14% of the sample.

The study at large found these results: The quantity of clinical and demographic metadata differed by source and by participant and was supplied without curation.

The rearrangement joined TRBV19 to TRBJ1-2, with the D segment identity uncertain. The TCR comes from a woman of 80 years or more with acute or convalescent COVID-19. The material sequenced was peripheral blood. CDR3 region: CASSIPRGYGYTF. At the DNA level, the sequence is TGTGCCAGTAGTATCCCCAGAGGCTATGGCTACACCTTC.